This T cell receptor (beta chain) was sequenced for a study of blood T cell repertoires in COVID-19. Study context: Sample material is recorded as cDNA or gDNA derived from T cells, B-cell-depleted T cells, or PBMCs.

Germline-derived CDR1 and CDR2 are SNHLY and FYNNEI. Trimming shortened V by 6 bases and J by 0 bases, and 8 bases separated the two germline ends. The CDR3 sequence is 13 residues long. Some clones are missing from TCRdb's copy, which holds only in-frame ones; the method was immunoSEQ multiplex PCR. The sample has over 130,000 clones, around 84% seen once. The J gene is TRBJ1-1, the V gene TRBV2; TRBD1 might be the D (6 bases). This clonotype originated in a man younger than 40 with COVID-19, enrolled during active disease. Sequencing was carried out using peripheral blood. The chain's CDR3 is CASRGHLNTEAFF. DNA of the CDR3: TGTGCCAGCAGGGGACACCTGAACACTGAAGCTTTCTTT.